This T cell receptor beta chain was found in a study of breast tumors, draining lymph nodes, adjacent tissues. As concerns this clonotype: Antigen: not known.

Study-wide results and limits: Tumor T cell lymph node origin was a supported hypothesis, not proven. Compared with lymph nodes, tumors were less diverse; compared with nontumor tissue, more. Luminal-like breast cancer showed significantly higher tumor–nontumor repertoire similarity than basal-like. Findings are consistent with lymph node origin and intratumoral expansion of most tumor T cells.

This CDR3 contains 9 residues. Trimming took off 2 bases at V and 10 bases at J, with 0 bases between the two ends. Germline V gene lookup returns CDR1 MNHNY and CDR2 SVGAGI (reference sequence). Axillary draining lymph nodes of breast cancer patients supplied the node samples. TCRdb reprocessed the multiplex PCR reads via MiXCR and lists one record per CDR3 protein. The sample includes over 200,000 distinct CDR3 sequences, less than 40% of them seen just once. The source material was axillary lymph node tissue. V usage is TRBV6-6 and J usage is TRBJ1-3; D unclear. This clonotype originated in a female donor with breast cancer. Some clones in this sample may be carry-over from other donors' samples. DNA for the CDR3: TGTGCCAGCAGTTACACCATATATTTT. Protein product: CASSYTIYF.